Following are 30 T cell receptor beta chains from one sample sequenced in a study of siplizumab effects on memory and regulatory T cells. Profiled with immunoSEQ multiplex PCR; TCRdb holds only in-frame clones, not every one. The sample records around 110,000 clones, approximately 94% being singletons. The sequenced sample was non-Treg CD4+ T cells sorted from blood. The receptors were gathered from a human donor in good health.

This clone was seen just once. CDR3 sequence reads: CASSLGGRDHGNTIYF. The CDR3 region has the DNA TGCGCCAGCAGCTTGGGAGGCAGGGACCATGGAAACACCATATATTTT. V is TRBV5-1 and J is TRBJ1-3, with a weak D call TRBD1 (5 bases). CDR1 is SGHRS, CDR2 YFSETQ, per germline. The CDR3 sequence is 16 residues long. V dropped 0 bases and J dropped 3 bases, with 13 bases sitting between them. The whole variable domain, filled in from reference TRBV5-1 and TRBJ1-3, reads KAGVTQTPRYLIKTRGQQVTLSCSPISGHRSVSWYQQTPGQGLQFLFEYFSETQRNKGNFPGRFSGRQFSNSRSEMNVSTLELGDSALYLCASSLGGRDHGNTIYFGEGSWLTVV.

This clone showed up just once. The rearrangement uses TRBV11-2 and TRBJ2-7; TRBD1 matches 10 bases. The V segment lost 4 bases and the J segment 2 bases; nucleotides outside the gene matches: 5. This CDR3 has 15 amino acids. Germline-derived CDR1 and CDR2 are SGHAT and FQNNGV. The CDR3 is CASSSRQGATYEQYF. The CDR3 region has the DNA TGTGCCAGCAGCTCGCGACAGGGGGCGACCTACGAGCAGTACTTC.

The CDR3 coding sequence is TGTGCCAGCAGCTTAGAGGGGGGCTACGAGCAGTACTTC. Encoded protein: CASSLEGGYEQYF. The V call is TRBV7-6, the J call TRBJ2-7; D may be TRBD1 or TRBD2 (6 bases each). Germline V lookup: CDR1 SGHVS, CDR2 FNYEAQ. The germline V and J ends were trimmed by 1 base and 3 bases, with 7 bases remaining between them. The CDR3 loop spans 13 amino acids.

This chain links TRBV5-1 with TRBJ2-7, with TRBD1 matching 10 bases. V dropped 4 bases and J dropped 4; count of bases not matched to a gene: 11. The CDR3 is 16 amino acids. The germline V gene has CDR1 SGHRS and CDR2 YFSETQ. CDR3 sequence (DNA): TGCGCCAGCAGCAGGGGACAGGGGTTCCTGGCTTACGAGCAGTACTTC. It is translated as CASSRGQGFLAYEQYF. Supplemented by reference TRBV5-1 and TRBJ2-7, the full variable domain reads KAGVTQTPRYLIKTRGQQVTLSCSPISGHRSVSWYQQTPGQGLQFLFEYFSETQRNKGNFPGRFSGRQFSNSRSEMNVSTLELGDSALYLCASSRGQGFLAYEQYFGPGTRLTVT.

The CDR3 spells CASSDRPGNTEAFF. The DNA of the CDR3 is TGTGCCAGCAGTGACCGTCCGGGGAACACTGAAGCTTTCTTT. This chain uses TRBV2 with TRBJ1-1; D remains unclear. Per the germline V gene, CDR1 is SNHLY and CDR2 is FYNNEI. CDR3 length equals 14 residues. V dropped 3 bases and J dropped 1 base, with 9 bases sitting between them.

The J gene is TRBJ1-3, the V gene TRBV11-2, with unresolved D. This CDR3 has 13 residues. CDR1 and CDR2 (germline): SGHAT, FQNNGV. Between the trimmed V and J ends, which lost 0 bases and 4 bases, there was a span of 4 bases. This chain's CDR3 is CASSLEAGNTIYF. DNA for the CDR3: TGTGCCAGCAGCTTAGAGGCGGGAAACACCATATATTTT.

The genes are TRBV27 and TRBJ2-7, with a weak D call TRBD1 (5 bases). The germline CDR1 and CDR2 sequences are MNHEY and SMNVEV (reference sequence). There are 12 residues in the CDR3. V was shortened by 6 bases and J by 5 bases, with 11 bases between the two germline ends. CDR3 amino acids: CASSRSRDEQYF. The CDR3 DNA sequence: TGTGCCAGCAGCCGAAGCAGGGACGAGCAGTACTTC.

V gene TRBV19 combines with J gene TRBJ2-1; no clear D. Trimming shortened V by 3 bases and J by 4 bases, and 16 bases separated the two germline ends. The CDR3 is 16 residues long. Germline lookup yields CDR1 LNHDA and CDR2 SQIVND (reference sequence). This CDR3 is CASSITGSTPYNEQFF. CDR3 DNA sequence: TGTGCCAGTAGTATTACCGGGTCAACGCCTTACAATGAGCAGTTCTTC.

The V call is TRBV4-1, the J call TRBJ1-4, with D possibly matching TRBD1 (5 bases). Germline CDR1 reads MGHRA; CDR2 reads YSYEKL. V was pared by 6 bases and J by 0 bases, with 14 bases between. This CDR3 contains 16 residues. For the CDR3, the DNA is TGCGCCAGCAGTCGAGGACAACCAGCAACTAATGAAAAACTGTTTTTT. Translated, it gives CASSRGQPATNEKLFF.

The chain joins TRBV27 to TRBJ2-7; 11 bases fit TRBD2. Germline CDR1 is MNHEY and CDR2 is SMNVEV (reference sequence). J gave up 2 bases and V 6 bases, and 9 bases lay outside the gene matches. The CDR3 runs 16 residues. The CDR3 loop reads CASRSPGTSGTYEQYF. The CDR3 DNA follows: TGTGCCAGCAGGTCCCCCGGGACTAGCGGCACCTACGAGCAGTACTTC.

The J gene is TRBJ1-1, the V gene TRBV21-1; the D call in the table, TRBD1, was not verified against the DNA. TRBV21-1 is a known pseudogene. CDR3 length equals 19 residues. In DNA, the CDR3 is TGTGCCAGCAGCAAAGGCGGCACAGGGGCTGTCATAATGAACACTGAAGCTTTCTTT. It specifies CASSKGGTGAVIMNTEAFF.

The chain couples TRBV7-8 to TRBJ1-6, with 7 bases that match TRBD1. The germline V gene has CDR1 SGHVS and CDR2 FQNEAQ. This CDR3 is 14 amino acids long. Trimming took 5 bases from V and 6 from J; bases not matched to a gene: 4. The CDR3 nucleotides are TGTGCCAGCAGCGTGGGACAGCCTAATTCACCCCTCCACTTT. It specifies CASSVGQPNSPLHF.

J is TRBJ1-1 and V is TRBV21-1. TRBV21-1 is annotated as a pseudogene. The CDR3 is made up of 10 amino acids. CDR3 DNA: TGTGCCGGCCACCGAGTAGAAGCTTTCTTT. Its protein is CAGHRVEAFF.

The CDR3 spells CASSMRGVEQFF. Here the CDR3 DNA reads TGTGCCAGTAGTATGAGAGGGGTTGAGCAGTTCTTC. The chain couples TRBV19 to TRBJ2-1; tentatively, D is TRBD1 or TRBD2 (5 bases each). The V gene lost 3 bases and the J gene lost 9 bases, with 9 bases spanning the gap. The germline gives CDR1 LNHDA, CDR2 SQIVND (reference sequence). The CDR3 covers 12 residues.

This chain connects TRBV5-1 to TRBJ1-6; 7 bases map to TRBD1. Germline-derived CDR1 and CDR2 are SGHRS and YFSETQ. The CDR3 covers 15 residues. V dropped 0 bases and J dropped 7; count of bases not matched to a gene: 4. The CDR3 DNA sequence: TGCGCCAGCAGCTTGGAGGGGACAGAGAATTCACCCCTCCACTTT. It codes for CASSLEGTENSPLHF.

The gene calls are TRBV6-1 and TRBJ1-4, with 10 bases aligning to TRBD1. Unmatched junction bases numbered 9, after V lost 7 bases and J lost 7 bases. Germline values: CDR1 MNHNS, CDR2 SASEGT. The CDR3 is 15 residues long. The CDR3 DNA is TGTGCCAGCAACCCTCGGACAGGGGGTTCTGAAAAACTGTTTTTT. Protein product: CASNPRTGGSEKLFF.

The rearrangement links TRBV15 to TRBJ2-1; 8 bases fit TRBD2. The germline V gene has CDR1 LNHNV and CDR2 YYDKDF (reference sequence). Germline trimming cut 2 bases from V and 2 bases from J; bases unmatched to any gene: 8. This CDR3 comprises 17 residues. CDR3 nucleotide sequence: TGTGCCACCAGCAGACAGCTAGCGGGCTATACCTACAATGAGCAGTTCTTC. It codes for CATSRQLAGYTYNEQFF.

This clone has a handful of counts. The J gene is TRBJ2-1, the V gene TRBV30; 10 positions match TRBD2. The V gene's germline CDR1 is GTSNPN and CDR2 SVGIG (reference sequence). The trim removed 5 bases at V and 9 bases at J, leaving 7 bases unmatched. The CDR3 sequence is 13 residues long. In DNA form, the CDR3 reads TGTGCCTGGTTTACTAGCGGGATCCGTGAGCAGTTCTTC. It specifies CAWFTSGIREQFF.

The V call is TRBV4-2, the J call TRBJ1-1; D call uncertain. V dropped 2 bases and J dropped 1 base, with 2 bases sitting between them. The V gene's germline CDR1 is LGHNA and CDR2 YNFKEQ. The CDR3 loop spans 12 amino acids. DNA of the CDR3: TGTGCCAGCAGCCAACAGAACACTGAAGCTTTCTTT. It encodes CASSQQNTEAFF.

The chain uses TRBV7-9 and TRBJ1-1, with D perhaps matching TRBD1 (6 bases). In germline, CDR1 is SEHNR, CDR2 FQNEAQ (reference sequence). The CDR3 covers 12 residues. The V end lost 6 bases, the J end lost 6 bases, and 11 bases lay between the germline ends. CDR3 protein: CASRPTGSEAFF. As DNA, the CDR3 is TGTGCCAGCAGACCGACAGGCTCTGAAGCTTTCTTT.

The V and J genes are TRBV7-8 and TRBJ2-2; D assignment may be TRBD1 or TRBD2 (6 bases each). V was pared by 1 base and J by 7 bases, with 13 bases between. The CDR3 covers 15 residues. Germline V lookup: CDR1 SGHVS, CDR2 FQNEAQ. CDR3 in amino acids: CASSLEGGRGGELFF. CDR3 sequence (DNA): TGTGCCAGCAGCTTAGAAGGGGGGCGAGGCGGGGAGCTGTTTTTT.

The rearrangement joins TRBV10-1 to TRBJ2-7; D call uncertain. The germline CDR1 and CDR2 sequences are WNHNN and SYGVQD (reference sequence). The CDR3 is 12 residues long. The germline V and J ends were trimmed by 0 bases and 6 bases, with 6 bases remaining between them. The CDR3 loop reads CASSESSGEQYF. The CDR3 DNA is TGCGCCAGCAGTGAGTCCTCGGGCGAGCAGTACTTC.

Note on this clone: Because the CDR3's place on the DNA is in doubt, the DNA is left out and the CDR3 is given as listed by TCRdb. The V call is TRBV11-2, the J call TRBJ1-2; TRBD1, as called in the table, went unchecked against the DNA. Germline assignment: CDR1 SGHAT and CDR2 FQNNGV. Both ends counted, the CDR3 spans 13 residues. CDR3: CASSLVGTGNSTF.

The V call is TRBV5-5, the J call TRBJ2-5; D is undetermined. Trimming left V 4 bases short and J 5 bases short, with 12 bases between. Germline V lookup: CDR1 SGHKS, CDR2 YYEKEE (reference sequence). CDR3 length equals 13 residues. The CDR3 bases are TGTGCCAGCAGCCCAAGTTGGGCGGAGACCCAGTACTTC. Protein: CASSPSWAETQYF.

The J gene is TRBJ1-5, the V gene TRBV30; 7 bases map to TRBD1. Per germline, CDR1 GTSNPN and CDR2 SVGIG (reference sequence). The length of the CDR3 is 13 residues. The J segment lost 4 bases and the V segment lost 7 bases, leaving 7 bases of the junction unmatched. The CDR3 sequence: CAYTGVGNQPQHF. The CDR3 DNA reads TGTGCCTACACAGGGGTAGGGAATCAGCCCCAGCATTTT.

This chain joins TRBV30 and TRBJ1-2; 7 bases align to TRBD1. The trim removed 2 bases at V and 0 bases at J, leaving 6 bases unmatched. Germline V gene sequence: CDR1 GTSNPN, CDR2 SVGIG (reference sequence). The CDR3 totals 15 residues. The CDR3 DNA reads as TGTGCCTGGAGTCTGGGACAGAGCACTAACTATGGCTACACCTTC. This encodes CAWSLGQSTNYGYTF.

CDR3 in amino acids: CASTSGVAASTDTQYF. The CDR3, as DNA: TGTGCCAGCACCTCCGGGGTGGCAGCTAGCACAGATACGCAGTATTTT. This rearrangement joins TRBV5-4 to TRBJ2-3, with D maybe TRBD2 (5 bases). CDR1 SGHNT and CDR2 YYREEE come from the germline V gene (reference sequence). This CDR3 comprises 16 residues. Trimming took off 6 bases at V and 0 bases at J, with 17 bases between the two ends.

This chain uses TRBV29-1 with TRBJ1-1; D unresolved. The ends were cut back, 3 bases at V and 3 bases at J, with 8 bases in the middle. The germline V gene has CDR1 SQVTM and CDR2 ANQGSEA. The length of the CDR3 is 12 residues. In nucleotides, the CDR3 is TGCAGCGTTGAGGGTGGAGACACTGAAGCTTTCTTT. Amino acids: CSVEGGDTEAFF.

CDR3: CASSYAEVSYNEQFF. The DNA for the CDR3 is TGTGCCAGCAGTTACGCGGAGGTTTCCTACAATGAGCAGTTCTTC. The rearrangement links TRBV6-5 to TRBJ2-1; possibly TRBD2 for D (5 bases). V was trimmed by 2 bases and J by 1 base, leaving 9 bases between them. This CDR3 has 15 amino acids. The germline CDR1 and CDR2 sequences are MNHEY and SVGAGI.

This rearrangement joins TRBV6-1 to TRBJ2-7; D may be TRBD2 (5 bases). V dropped 3 bases and J dropped 4 bases, with 16 bases sitting between them. This CDR3 is 15 amino acids long. Per germline, CDR1 MNHNS and CDR2 SASEGT. The CDR3 spells CASSEGYGWTYEQYF. The DNA of the CDR3 is TGTGCCAGCAGTGAGGGGTATGGGTGGACTTACGAGCAGTACTTC.